One and the same sample provided the 20 T cell receptor beta chains below, sequenced in a study of T-cell memory formation after mild COVID-19 (dated by TCRdb to the early 2020s). Library prep was done by 5' RACE. The listed sequencing device is Illumina NovaSeq 6000. The public reads were reprocessed in TCRdb via fastp at Q25 and MiXCR, keeping in-frame beta chains. Entries are consolidated by CDR3 protein sequence, retaining the most common genes and DNA. The sample table contains about 55,000 distinct CDR3 sequences; only one count was recorded for more than 8% of them. 1.2% of the sample is taken by the ten largest. The sample was PBMCs or a T cell subset sorted from them (not recorded which). Receptors were obtained from a man between 18 and 29 years old who had mild COVID-19 (a few samples of this study predate the infection). The sample titles of this study are shuffled in the database, so cell type and time point are left out; the donor was told from shared clones.

This clonotype showed up just a few times. This chain joins TRBV3-1 and TRBJ2-7; TRBD1 agrees at 9 bases. Germline V gene sequence: CDR1 LGHDT, CDR2 YNNKEL (reference sequence). The CDR3 covers 14 residues. V dropped 5 bases and J dropped 5; count of bases not matched to a gene: 7. The CDR3 is CASSAWDRVNEQYF. The CDR3 nucleotides read TGTGCCAGCAGCGCATGGGACAGGGTGAACGAGCAGTACTTC.

This clonotype came up many times. CDR3 DNA sequence: TGTGCCAGCAGTTTACGGTCGGGGGATCTCGGGGAGCTGTTTTTT. Residues: CASSLRSGDLGELFF. The chain carries TRBV12-3 or TRBV12-4 and TRBJ2-2; tentative D call: TRBD2 (6 bases). The CDR3 spans 15 residues. Trimming took 2 bases from V and 7 from J, leaving 14 bases between them.

This clonotype was recorded at least ten times. The V and J genes are TRBV7-8 and TRBJ1-1; D is undetermined. CDR3 length equals 13 residues. Trimming took 0 bases from V and 3 from J, leaving 5 bases between them. Per the germline V gene, CDR1 is SGHVS and CDR2 is FQNEAQ. The DNA for the CDR3 is TGTGCCAGCAGCTTAGCGCCCGACACTGAAGCTTTCTTT. It translates to CASSLAPDTEAFF.

V is TRBV9 and J is TRBJ1-2, with 9 bases lining up with TRBD1. The germline gives CDR1 SGDLS, CDR2 YYNGEE. V shed 1 base and J 6 bases; nucleotides not matched to a gene: 7. This CDR3 spans 15 amino acids. CDR3 DNA: TGTGCCAGCAGCGTAACACAGGGGGCGCGGGATGGCTACACCTTC. Its protein product is CASSVTQGARDGYTF.

This clonotype was seen only a few times. This chain connects TRBV10-1 to TRBJ2-1; 9 bases fit TRBD1. Trimming cost V 6 bases and J 8 bases; bases outside gene matches: 5. CDR1 and CDR2 (germline): WNHNN, SYGVQD (reference sequence). The CDR3 runs to 13 residues. In DNA form, the CDR3 reads TGCGCCAGCAGGGGACAGGGTGACCATGAGCAGTTCTTC. This gives the protein CASRGQGDHEQFF.

The sample holds a few counts of this clonotype. V and J are TRBV7-2 and TRBJ2-1; possibly TRBD2 for D (6 bases). The CDR3 has 16 residues. Trimming stripped 5 bases from V and 4 bases from J, with 18 bases between. Germline V gene sequence: CDR1 SGHTA, CDR2 FQGNSA. This CDR3 reads CASSPSLAGSYNEQFF. Here the CDR3 DNA reads TGTGCCAGCAGCCCATCGTTGGCGGGGTCATACAATGAGCAGTTCTTC.

This clonotype has a handful of counts. V gene TRBV7-8 combines with J gene TRBJ1-1; the D gene is possibly TRBD1 (6 bases). The CDR3 covers 14 residues. The V gene lost 2 bases and the J gene lost 11 bases, with 18 bases spanning the gap. CDR1 and CDR2 from the germline V gene are SGHVS and FQNEAQ. CDR3 sequence reads: CASSLTIQGPFAFF. The CDR3 coding sequence is TGTGCCAGCAGCTTAACCATACAGGGCCCGTTCGCTTTCTTT.

This clonotype was seen a few times. The J gene is TRBJ2-1, the V gene TRBV29-1; D is undetermined. Trimming cost V 3 bases and J 7 bases, with 10 bases left between them. The CDR3 contains 12 residues. Germline CDR1 reads SQVTM; CDR2 reads ANQGSEA. The CDR3 loop reads CSVDQDWNEQFF. The DNA for the CDR3 is TGCAGCGTTGACCAAGACTGGAATGAGCAGTTCTTC.

This clonotype was detected only a few times. V usage is TRBV20-1 and J usage is TRBJ2-3; 8 bases agree with TRBD2. The J segment lost 2 bases and the V segment lost 1 base, leaving 5 bases of the junction unmatched. CDR1 DFQATT and CDR2 SNEGSKA come from the germline V gene (reference sequence). The CDR3 consists of 15 residues. In nucleotides, the CDR3 is TGCAGTGCTAGAGGGGGAGCGGGGGTCACAGATACGCAGTATTTT. This translates into CSARGGAGVTDTQYF.

The rearrangement uses TRBV6-2 or TRBV6-3 and TRBJ2-1; possible D gene TRBD2, 5 bases. This CDR3 has 15 residues. V was pared by 6 bases and J by 3 bases, with 15 bases between. From germline, CDR1 is MNHEY and CDR2 SVGEGT. The CDR3 sequence: CASRNSADYYNEQFF. The CDR3 region has the DNA TGTGCCAGCAGGAATAGCGCCGATTACTACAATGAGCAGTTCTTC.

V is TRBV6-2 or TRBV6-3 and J is TRBJ2-7; possibly TRBD2 for D (7 bases). CDR3 length: 17 amino acids. CDR1 and CDR2 (germline): MNHEY, SVGEGT. Trimming removed 3 bases from V and 3 bases from J, with 21 bases in between. The CDR3 nucleotides are TGTGCCAGCAGTTATCCGAGAGGTGCGGGGGCCAACTACGAGCAGTACTTC. Amino acid sequence: CASSYPRGAGANYEQYF.

The gene calls are TRBV7-9 and TRBJ1-1; 7 bases fit TRBD1. With 5 bases clipped from V and 1 base from J, the junction kept 7 bases outside the gene matches. CDR3 length: 15 residues. Germline assignment: CDR1 SEHNR and CDR2 FQNEAQ (reference sequence). CDR3 residues: CASSIQGFRNTEAFF. CDR3 nucleotides: TGTGCCAGCAGCATACAGGGGTTCAGGAACACTGAAGCTTTCTTT.

The chain carries TRBV28 and TRBJ2-3; weak D call: TRBD1 (6 bases). Trimming removed 6 bases from V and 2 bases from J, with 18 bases in between. The CDR3 length is 16 residues. Per the germline V gene, CDR1 is MDHEN and CDR2 is SYDVKM. The CDR3 reads CASSLDGPGVTDTQYF. The CDR3, as DNA: TGTGCCAGCAGCCTGGACGGACCAGGGGTCACAGATACGCAGTATTTT.

This clonotype showed up just a few times. The chain uses TRBV5-1 and TRBJ2-5, with 7 bases aligning to TRBD2. V lost 4 bases and J lost 3; bases outside the gene matches: 9. The CDR3 extends over 15 amino acids. CDR1 and CDR2 from the germline V gene are SGHRS and YFSETQ. The CDR3 nucleotides are TGCGCCAGCAGCCTGACCCAAGCGGGGAAAGAGACCCAGTACTTC. Protein sequence: CASSLTQAGKETQYF.

This clonotype was recorded many times. The chain recombines TRBV12-3 or TRBV12-4 with TRBJ2-2, with a possible D match to TRBD1 (6 bases). Between the trimmed V and J ends, which lost 7 bases and 6 bases, there was a span of 15 bases. The CDR3 covers 14 residues. The CDR3 nucleotides read TGTGCCAGCAAACCGGGACAAAACTCCGGGGAGCTGTTTTTT. This translates into CASKPGQNSGELFF.

This clonotype was counted at least ten times. The J gene is TRBJ2-7, the V gene TRBV20-1; no definite D call. This CDR3 contains 12 residues. The V gene lost 1 base and the J gene lost 7 bases, with 11 bases spanning the gap. The germline V gene has CDR1 DFQATT and CDR2 SNEGSKA (reference sequence). CDR3 in DNA: TGCAGTGCTAGAGCAGCATCGTTAGAGCAGTACGTC. Amino acids: CSARAASLEQYV.

The chain joins TRBV7-2 to TRBJ2-2, with 11 bases identical to TRBD1. The ends lost 0 bases at V and 7 bases at J; junction bases unmatched: 10. The CDR3 consists of 18 residues. The V gene's germline CDR1 is SGHTA and CDR2 FQGNSA. CDR3 coding DNA: TGTGCCAGCAGCTTAGCTGGACAGGGGGCGTCTTTCGGCGGGGAGCTGTTTTTT. This codes for CASSLAGQGASFGGELFF.

Only a few counts were recorded for this clonotype. J is TRBJ2-5 and V is TRBV5-1; no clear D. Trimming stripped 2 bases from V and 5 bases from J, with 16 bases between. Germline CDR1 reads SGHRS; CDR2 reads YFSETQ. The CDR3 is 15 residues long. Written as DNA, the CDR3 is TGCGCCAGCAGCTTCGGAGCGCCTGAGAAGGAGACCCAGTACTTC. It encodes CASSFGAPEKETQYF.

The chain joins TRBV4-3 to TRBJ2-3, with D possibly called TRBD1 or TRBD2 (6 bases each). Germline V gives CDR1 LGHNA, CDR2 YSLEER. The V and J ends lost 5 bases and 1 base respectively, with 10 bases between them. This CDR3 is 14 amino acids long. CDR3 DNA: TGCGCCAGCAGCGGGGGGCCTGGCACAGATACGCAGTATTTT. This codes for CASSGGPGTDTQYF.

By share, this clonotype ranks as medium-sized. J is TRBJ2-3 and V is TRBV4-1, with 8 bases matching TRBD1. CDR3 length equals 15 residues. CDR1 and CDR2 from the germline V gene are MGHRA and YSYEKL. Trimming at V came to 0 bases and at J to 3 bases, leaving 2 bases not matched to a gene. CDR3: CASSQEGQATDTQYF. The CDR3 region has the DNA TGCGCCAGCAGCCAAGAGGGACAGGCTACAGATACGCAGTATTTT.